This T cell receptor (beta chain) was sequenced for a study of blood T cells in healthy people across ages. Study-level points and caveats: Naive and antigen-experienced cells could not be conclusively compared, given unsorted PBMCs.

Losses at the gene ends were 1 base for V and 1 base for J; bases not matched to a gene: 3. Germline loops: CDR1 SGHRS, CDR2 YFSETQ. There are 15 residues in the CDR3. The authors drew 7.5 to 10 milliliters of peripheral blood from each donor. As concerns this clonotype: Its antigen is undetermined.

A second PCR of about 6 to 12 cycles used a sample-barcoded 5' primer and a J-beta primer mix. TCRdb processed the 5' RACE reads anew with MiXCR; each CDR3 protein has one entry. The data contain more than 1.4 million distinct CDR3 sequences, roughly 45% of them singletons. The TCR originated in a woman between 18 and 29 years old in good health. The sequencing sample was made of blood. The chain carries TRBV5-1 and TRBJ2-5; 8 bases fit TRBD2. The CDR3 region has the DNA TGCGCCAGCAGCTTGACTAGCGGAATCCAAGAGACCCAGTACTTC. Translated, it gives CASSLTSGIQETQYF.